Listed below are T cell receptor beta chains from one sample, sequenced in a study of blood T cell repertoires in COVID-19. Profiling relied on immunoSEQ multiplex PCR, and the TCRdb table lists in-frame clones only, not all of them. The sample lists under 300,000 clones, 84% occurring once. What was sequenced was peripheral blood. The source of these receptors is a middle-aged man with acute or convalescent COVID-19. CDR3s include the opening cysteine and the closing phenylalanine or tryptophan. D genes are given only for firm matches. Clone size, where shown, is once, few, many, or a class for clones that have expanded.

V gene,D gene,J gene,clone size,CDR3 DNA,CDR3 protein
TRBV27,TRBD1,TRBJ2-7,-,TGTGCCAGCAGTTTGTTTGGACAGGGGGCTTACGAGCAGTACTTC,CASSLFGQGAYEQYF
TRBV7-2,TRBD1,TRBJ2-5,-,TGTGCCAGCAGCTTAGCGCTGAGACAGGGGACAGAGACCCAGTACTTC,CASSLALRQGTETQYF
TRBV7-3,TRBD2,TRBJ2-2,-,TGTGCCAGCAGCCCAGCGAGCGGGGAATCGCTGTTTTTT,CASSPASGESLFF
TRBV19,-,TRBJ1-2,-,TGTGCCAGTAGTCGGACACTCAACTATGGCTACACCTTC,CASSRTLNYGYTF
TRBV20-1,-,TRBJ1-2,-,TGCAGTGCTAGTGGTGGGGAGTTCTATGGCTACACCTTC,CSASGGEFYGYTF
TRBV18,TRBD1,TRBJ2-7,-,TGTGCCAGCTCACCGGGACAGGCCGAGATCTACGAGCAGTACTTC,CASSPGQAEIYEQYF
TRBV3-1/TRBV3-2,-,TRBJ2-1,once,TGTGCCAGCAGCTCCCTCGGAGGCTCCTACAATGAGCAGTTCTTC,CASSSLGGSYNEQFF
TRBV21-1,-,TRBJ2-2,-,TGTGCCAGTTTCGACAGGGCGAACGGGGAGCTGTTTTTT,CASFDRANGELFF
TRBV14,TRBD2,TRBJ2-4,-,TGTGCCAGCAGCCAAGGGTTCAGGCTAGCGGGAGGGCTAGCCAAAAACATTCAGTACTTC,CASSQGFRLAGGLAKNIQYF
TRBV9,TRBD2,TRBJ2-1,-,TGTGCCAGCAGCGTAGAACTAGCGGGGGCCTACAATGAGCAGTTCTTC,CASSVELAGAYNEQFF
TRBV6-5,TRBD2,TRBJ2-7,-,TGTGCCACCTCTACAACGGGGGGGGAGCAGTACTTC,CATSTTGGEQYF
TRBV18,TRBD1,TRBJ1-4,-,TGTGCCAGCTCACCGTCGGGACAGACAAATGAAAAACTGTTTTTT,CASSPSGQTNEKLFF
TRBV9,-,TRBJ1-2,-,TGTGCCAGCAGCCCCGGCGGGGGGGACCATGGACTCTATGGCTACACCTTC,CASSPGGGDHGLYGYTF
TRBV2,-,TRBJ2-7,few,TGTGCCAGCAGTACCACTTACGAGCAGTACTTC,CASSTTYEQYF
TRBV6-5,-,TRBJ2-3,-,TGTGCCAGCAGTTTCACTGGGGACAAAGATACGCAGTATTTT,CASSFTGDKDTQYF
TRBV4-1,-,TRBJ1-2,-,TGCGCCAGCAGCCAAGATAGGGGCAGGGCTGAGTCCTTC,CASSQDRGRAESF
TRBV4-1,-,TRBJ1-2,-,TGCGCCAGCCAGTATAACAGGGCTAACTATGGCTACACCTTC,CASQYNRANYGYTF
TRBV6-5,TRBD2,TRBJ2-3,-,TGTGCCAGCAGCTTTCTAGCGGGGCCCACAGATACGCAGTATTTT,CASSFLAGPTDTQYF
TRBV5-6,-,TRBJ2-7,few,TGTGCCAGCAGCTTGGGGGGTGGGGCCACCTACGAGCAGTACTTC,CASSLGGGATYEQYF
TRBV13,-,TRBJ2-5,-,TGTGCCAGCAGCTCCCTCCTTGGGACTGGCGGGACCCAGTACTTC,CASSSLLGTGGTQYF
TRBV24-1,TRBD2,TRBJ2-1,-,TGTGCCACCAGTGTGAGTCTAGCGGGAGATCTCAATGAGCAGTTCTTC,CATSVSLAGDLNEQFF
TRBV9,-,TRBJ1-2,-,TGTGCCAGCAGCGCGGGACTTAACTATGGCTACACCTTC,CASSAGLNYGYTF
TRBV3-1/TRBV3-2,-,TRBJ2-7,-,TGTGCCAGCAGCCAAGCGTGGCCACCCTCCTACGAGCAGTACTTC,CASSQAWPPSYEQYF
TRBV15,-,TRBJ2-7,-,TGTGCCACCAGCAGAGACCGGAGCTGGCAGTACTTC,CATSRDRSWQYF
TRBV5-1,-,TRBJ2-7,-,TGCGCCAGCAGCGGTGAGGGCTACGAGCAGTACTTC,CASSGEGYEQYF
TRBV5-6,-,TRBJ2-1,-,TGTGCCAGCAGCTTGACGGACAATGAGCAGTTCTTC,CASSLTDNEQFF
TRBV5-1,TRBD2,TRBJ2-2,-,TGCGCCAGCAGCCCACCTAGCGGGACGAACACCGGGGAGCTGTTTTTT,CASSPPSGTNTGELFF
TRBV11-2,-,TRBJ1-2,-,TGTGCCAGCAGCTTTTCAGGGGTTGGTGGCTACACCTTC,CASSFSGVGGYTF
TRBV5-3,-,TRBJ2-1,-,TGTGCCAGAACGCTACTATCAGGGTACAATGAGCAGTTCTTC,CARTLLSGYNEQFF
TRBV11-3,TRBD2,TRBJ2-1,-,TGTGCCAGCAGTTTCAAACCGGGACTAGCAACTCATGAGCAGTTCTTC,CASSFKPGLATHEQFF
TRBV6-5,-,TRBJ2-7,-,TGTGCCAGCAGTTACTCGGGGGCGCAGAACGAGCAGTACTTC,CASSYSGAQNEQYF
TRBV18,-,TRBJ1-3,-,TGTGCCAGCTCACCCCAGGGTATGGCTACTGGAAACACCATATATTTT,CASSPQGMATGNTIYF
TRBV7-6,TRBD2,TRBJ2-3,once,TGTGCCAGCAGCTTGGAGACTAGCGGGCACCAGTATTTT,CASSLETSGHQYF